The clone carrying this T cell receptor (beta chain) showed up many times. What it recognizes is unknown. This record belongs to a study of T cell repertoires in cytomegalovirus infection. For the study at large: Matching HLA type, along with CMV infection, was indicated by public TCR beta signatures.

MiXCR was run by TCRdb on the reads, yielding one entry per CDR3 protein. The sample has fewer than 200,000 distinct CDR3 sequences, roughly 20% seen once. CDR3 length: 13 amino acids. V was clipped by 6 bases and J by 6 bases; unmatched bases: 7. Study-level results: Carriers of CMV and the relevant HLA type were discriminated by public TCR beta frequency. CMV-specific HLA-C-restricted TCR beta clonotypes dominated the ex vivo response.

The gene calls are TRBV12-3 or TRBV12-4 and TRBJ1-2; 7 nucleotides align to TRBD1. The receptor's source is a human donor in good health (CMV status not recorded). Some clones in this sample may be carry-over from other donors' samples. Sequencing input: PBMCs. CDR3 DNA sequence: TGTGCCAGCAGCAGGGGGGACAACCATGGCTACACCTTC. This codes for CASSRGDNHGYTF.